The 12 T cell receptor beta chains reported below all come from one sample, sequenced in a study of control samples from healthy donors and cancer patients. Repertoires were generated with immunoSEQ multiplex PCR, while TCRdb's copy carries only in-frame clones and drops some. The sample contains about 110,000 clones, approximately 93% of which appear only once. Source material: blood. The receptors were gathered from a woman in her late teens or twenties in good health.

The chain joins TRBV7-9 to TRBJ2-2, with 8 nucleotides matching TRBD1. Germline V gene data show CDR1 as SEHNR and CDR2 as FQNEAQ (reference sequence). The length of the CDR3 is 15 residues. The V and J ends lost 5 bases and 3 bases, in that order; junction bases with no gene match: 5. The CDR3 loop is CASSTGQGHTGELFF. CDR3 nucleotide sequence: TGTGCCAGCAGCACCGGACAGGGTCACACCGGGGAGCTGTTTTTT.

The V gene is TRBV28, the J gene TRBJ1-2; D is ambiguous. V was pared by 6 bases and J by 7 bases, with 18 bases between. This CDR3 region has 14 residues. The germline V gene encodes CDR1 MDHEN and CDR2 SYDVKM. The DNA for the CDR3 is TGTGCCAGCAGCTCAACCGTCCCGCTAGGTGGCTACACCTTC. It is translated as CASSSTVPLGGYTF.

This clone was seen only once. The CDR3 DNA reads TGTGCCAGCAGCCAGACGACGGGTTCACCCCTCCACTTT. Its protein is CASSQTTGSPLHF. The chain carries TRBV14 and TRBJ1-6; D not certain. This CDR3 is 13 amino acids long. Germline V CDR1 and CDR2: SGHDN, FVKESK. The V gene lost 3 bases and the J gene lost 9 bases, with 9 bases spanning the gap.

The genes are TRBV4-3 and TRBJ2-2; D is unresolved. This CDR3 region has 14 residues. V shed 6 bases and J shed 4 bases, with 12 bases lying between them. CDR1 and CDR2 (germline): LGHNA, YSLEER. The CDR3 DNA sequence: TGCGCCAGCAGTTTTGGTCGGCCCACCGGGGAGCTGTTTTTT. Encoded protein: CASSFGRPTGELFF.

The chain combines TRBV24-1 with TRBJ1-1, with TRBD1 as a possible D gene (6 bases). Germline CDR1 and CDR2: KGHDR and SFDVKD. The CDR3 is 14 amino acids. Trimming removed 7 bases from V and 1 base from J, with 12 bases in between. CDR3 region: CATRATGTNTEAFF. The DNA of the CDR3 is TGTGCCACCAGGGCCACAGGGACGAACACTGAAGCTTTCTTT.

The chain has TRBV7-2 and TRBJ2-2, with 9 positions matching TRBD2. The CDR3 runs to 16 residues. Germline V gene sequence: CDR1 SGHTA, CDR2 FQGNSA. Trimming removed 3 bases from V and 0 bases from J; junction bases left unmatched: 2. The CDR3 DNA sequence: TGTGCCAGCAGCTTCGCGGGGGGGTCGAACACCGGGGAGCTGTTTTTT. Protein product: CASSFAGGSNTGELFF.

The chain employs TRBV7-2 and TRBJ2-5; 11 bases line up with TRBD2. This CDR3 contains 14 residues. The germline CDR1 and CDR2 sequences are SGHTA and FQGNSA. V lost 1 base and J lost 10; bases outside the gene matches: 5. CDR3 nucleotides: TGTGCCAGCAGCTTAGTCCCGGGACTAGCGGACCAGTACTTC. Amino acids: CASSLVPGLADQYF.

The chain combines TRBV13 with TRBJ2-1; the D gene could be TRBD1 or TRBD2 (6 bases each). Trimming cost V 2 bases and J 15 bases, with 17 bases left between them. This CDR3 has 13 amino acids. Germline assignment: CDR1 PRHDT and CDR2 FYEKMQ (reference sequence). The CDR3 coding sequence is TGTGCCAGCAGCTTAAATATCGGGGGCGGCCCGTTCTTC. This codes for CASSLNIGGGPFF.

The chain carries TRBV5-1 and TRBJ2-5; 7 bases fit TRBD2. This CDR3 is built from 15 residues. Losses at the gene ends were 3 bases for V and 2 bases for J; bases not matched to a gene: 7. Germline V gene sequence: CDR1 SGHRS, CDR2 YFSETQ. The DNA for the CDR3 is TGCGCCAGCAGCTCCACCCTAGCGGTGCAAGAGACCCAGTACTTC. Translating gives CASSSTLAVQETQYF.

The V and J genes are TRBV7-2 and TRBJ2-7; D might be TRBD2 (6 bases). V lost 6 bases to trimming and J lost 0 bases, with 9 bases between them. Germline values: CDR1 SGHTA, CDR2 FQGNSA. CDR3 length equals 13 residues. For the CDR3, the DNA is TGTGCCAGCAGGCGCGGGGTCTCCTACGAGCAGTACTTC. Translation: CASRRGVSYEQYF.

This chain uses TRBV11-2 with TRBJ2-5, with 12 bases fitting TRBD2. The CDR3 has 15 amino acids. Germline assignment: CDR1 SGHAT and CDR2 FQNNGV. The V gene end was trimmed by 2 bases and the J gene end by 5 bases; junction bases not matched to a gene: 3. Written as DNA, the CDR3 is TGTGCCAGCAGCTTACTAGCGGGAGGGAGGGAGACCCAGTACTTC. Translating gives CASSLLAGGRETQYF.

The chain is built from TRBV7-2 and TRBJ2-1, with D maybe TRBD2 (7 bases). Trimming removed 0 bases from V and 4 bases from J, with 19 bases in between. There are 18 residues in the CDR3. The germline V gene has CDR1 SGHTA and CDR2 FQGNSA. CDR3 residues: CASSLARGGTKNYNEQFF. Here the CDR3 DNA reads TGTGCCAGCAGCTTAGCGCGGGGAGGGACAAAAAATTACAATGAGCAGTTCTTC.